These 18 T cell receptor beta chains originate from one sample sequenced in a study of blood T cell repertoires in COVID-19. Repertoires were generated with immunoSEQ multiplex PCR, while TCRdb's copy carries only in-frame clones and drops some. Among approximately 200,000 clones listed, roughly 90% were seen once. The material sequenced was PBMCs or T cells enriched from blood (not recorded which). These receptors came from a woman younger than 45 who had been exposed to COVID-19.

This clone was observed once. V and J are TRBV5-1 and TRBJ2-2; 7 nucleotides line up with TRBD2. The CDR3 loop spans 16 amino acids. V shed 0 bases and J 2 bases; nucleotides not matched to a gene: 4. CDR1 and CDR2 (germline): SGHRS, YFSETQ. CDR3 coding DNA: TGCGCCAGCAGCTTGGTCCCTAGCGGAAACACCGGGGAGCTGTTTTTT. It codes for CASSLVPSGNTGELFF.

V is TRBV30 and J is TRBJ2-3; 7 positions match TRBD2. With 0 bases clipped from V and 1 base from J, the junction kept 7 bases outside the gene matches. Germline assignment: CDR1 GTSNPN and CDR2 SVGIG (reference sequence). CDR3 length: 16 amino acids. In DNA form, the CDR3 reads TGTGCCTGGAGTGTACGAGGCGCGGGGGGCACAGATACGCAGTATTTT. It is translated as CAWSVRGAGGTDTQYF.

The rearrangement links TRBV4-2 to TRBJ2-2; D ambiguous. V lost 4 bases and J lost 2, with 11 bases in between. Germline V gives CDR1 LGHNA, CDR2 YNFKEQ. The CDR3 has 15 residues. The CDR3 reads CASSPLTGNTGELFF. The DNA for the CDR3 is TGTGCCAGCAGCCCCCTGACTGGAAACACCGGGGAGCTGTTTTTT.

The V call is TRBV6-5, the J call TRBJ2-1; D uncertain. There are 14 residues in the CDR3. The germline V gene has CDR1 MNHEY and CDR2 SVGAGI. Trimming shortened V by 3 bases and J by 8 bases, and 14 bases separated the two germline ends. The CDR3 here is CASSYNAGRDEQFF. DNA for the CDR3: TGTGCCAGCAGTTATAACGCAGGCAGAGATGAGCAGTTCTTC.

The chain is built from TRBV13 and TRBJ1-3; D is uncertain. This CDR3 contains 14 residues. CDR1 is PRHDT and CDR2 is FYEKMQ in the germline V gene (reference sequence). The V end was cut by 5 bases, the J end by 2 bases, with 10 bases between. CDR3 DNA sequence: TGTGCCAGCAGCACTAGGGCAACTGGAAACACCATATATTTT. As protein: CASSTRATGNTIYF.

The table lists this clone with a count of one. The V gene is TRBV20-1, the J gene TRBJ1-2; no reliable D call. This CDR3 is built from 14 residues. CDR1 and CDR2 (germline): DFQATT, SNEGSKA (reference sequence). V was pared by 3 bases and J by 1 base, with 12 bases between. As DNA, the CDR3 is TGCAGTGCTAGTATGGGCAGTAATAACTATGGCTACACCTTC. Protein: CSASMGSNNYGYTF.

The chain couples TRBV3-1 (or the pseudogene TRBV3-2) to TRBJ2-7; 13 bases are a match to TRBD2. Looked up from germline, CDR1 is LGHDT and CDR2 is YNNKEL (reference sequence). The J segment lost 7 bases and the V segment lost 0 bases, leaving 6 bases of the junction unmatched. The length of the CDR3 is 16 residues. The CDR3 coding sequence is TGTGCCAGCAGCCAAGACGCGGCGGGACTAGCGGGGGAGCAGTACTTC. Its translation: CASSQDAAGLAGEQYF.

This chain links TRBV2 with TRBJ2-7; 14 bases fit TRBD2. Germline V gene data show CDR1 as SNHLY and CDR2 as FYNNEI. With 6 bases clipped from V and 4 bases from J, the junction kept 5 bases outside the gene matches. CDR3 length equals 15 residues. CDR3 loop: CASSGLAGGRYEQYF. The DNA of the CDR3 is TGTGCCAGCAGCGGACTAGCGGGGGGTAGATACGAGCAGTACTTC.

This rearrangement joins TRBV12-3 or TRBV12-4 to TRBJ1-2; a possible D gene is TRBD1 (5 bases). The CDR3 sequence is 13 residues long. Trimming took 3 bases from V and 6 from J, leaving 11 bases between them. CDR3 protein: CASSFRGAHGYTF. The DNA of the CDR3 is TGTGCCAGCAGTTTTAGGGGCGCCCATGGCTACACCTTC.

A few counts support this clone. This chain joins TRBV6-5 and TRBJ2-7; 10 positions match TRBD1. Germline V lookup: CDR1 MNHEY, CDR2 SVGAGI. The V gene end was trimmed by 0 bases and the J gene end by 6 bases; junction bases not matched to a gene: 2. This CDR3 has 14 residues. The CDR3 DNA sequence: TGTGCCAGCAGTTACTCTCGGGACAGGGGCGAGCAGTACTTC. As protein: CASSYSRDRGEQYF.

The chain joins TRBV7-8 to TRBJ1-2, with TRBD1 matching 7 bases. The CDR3 is made up of 14 amino acids. The germline gives CDR1 SGHVS, CDR2 FQNEAQ. V was pared by 4 bases and J by 4 bases, with 6 bases of the junction left unmatched. The CDR3 reads CASSSQGGPYGYTF. As DNA, the CDR3 is TGTGCCAGCAGCTCCCAAGGGGGCCCCTATGGCTACACCTTC.

V is TRBV5-1 and J is TRBJ2-2, with 10 bases that match TRBD1. The germline CDR1 and CDR2 sequences are SGHRS and YFSETQ. J was trimmed by 2 bases and V by 4 bases; bases with no gene match: 2. CDR3 length equals 15 residues. CDR3 in amino acids: CASSVTGGNTGELFF. The CDR3 coding sequence is TGCGCCAGCAGCGTGACAGGGGGCAACACCGGGGAGCTGTTTTTT.

V and J are TRBV7-2 and TRBJ2-2; 12 bases match TRBD1. After removal of 1 base from V and 9 bases from J, the junction contained 3 bases not matched to a gene. The CDR3 consists of 15 residues. Per the germline V gene, CDR1 is SGHTA and CDR2 is FQGNSA. CDR3 region: CASSLGGQGARELFF. CDR3 bases: TGTGCCAGCAGCTTAGGGGGACAGGGGGCCCGGGAGCTGTTTTTT. Together with reference TRBV7-2 and TRBJ2-2, the CDR3 gives the full variable domain: GAGVSQSPSNKVTEKGKDVELRCDPISGHTALYWYRQSLGQGLEFLIYFQGNSAPDKSGLPSDRFSAERTGGSVSTLTIQRTQQEDSAVYLCASSLGGQGARELFFGEGSRLTVL.

The chain combines TRBV2 with TRBJ1-5, with a possible D match to TRBD1 (5 bases). CDR3 length equals 14 residues. Deletions cut 5 bases from V and 3 bases from J, with 11 bases between. The germline gives CDR1 SNHLY, CDR2 FYNNEI. The CDR3 nucleotides are TGTGCCAGCAGTAGACAGTTTCCCAATCAGCCCCAGCATTTT. Its protein is CASSRQFPNQPQHF.

The rearrangement joins TRBV27 to TRBJ2-1; D perhaps matches TRBD1 (6 bases). The germline CDR1 and CDR2 sequences are MNHEY and SMNVEV (reference sequence). The CDR3 loop spans 17 amino acids. V lost 6 bases and J 2 bases, leaving 20 bases between the germline ends. The CDR3 DNA sequence: TGTGCCAGCAGCTCTCTATGGGACAAGCCAACCTACAATGAGCAGTTCTTC. As protein: CASSSLWDKPTYNEQFF.

The rearrangement links TRBV5-6 to TRBJ2-3, with TRBD1 as a possible D gene (6 bases). The CDR3 extends over 15 amino acids. V was trimmed by 2 bases and J by 8 bases, leaving 18 bases between them. Germline lookup yields CDR1 SGHDT and CDR2 YYEEEE. The CDR3 reads CASSLAGRGRVTQYF. CDR3 nucleotide sequence: TGTGCCAGCAGCTTAGCAGGCAGGGGTCGGGTTACGCAGTATTTT.

The CDR3 DNA reads as TGCGCCAGCAGCCCACTCGGACAGACAAACACTGAAGCTTTCTTT. This gives the protein CASSPLGQTNTEAFF. V is TRBV5-1 and J is TRBJ1-1; D might be TRBD1 (6 bases). Trimming removed 4 bases at V and 2 bases at J, with 15 bases between. The V gene's germline CDR1 is SGHRS and CDR2 YFSETQ. CDR3 size: 15 residues.

The chain carries TRBV2 and TRBJ1-4, with D unresolved. Looked up from germline, CDR1 is SNHLY and CDR2 is FYNNEI. The ends were cut back, 5 bases at V and 8 bases at J, with 18 bases in the middle. This CDR3 is built from 15 residues. The DNA of the CDR3 is TGTGCCAGCAGTTTCACAGAACTGGTGAACGAAAAACTGTTTTTT. This gives the protein CASSFTELVNEKLFF.